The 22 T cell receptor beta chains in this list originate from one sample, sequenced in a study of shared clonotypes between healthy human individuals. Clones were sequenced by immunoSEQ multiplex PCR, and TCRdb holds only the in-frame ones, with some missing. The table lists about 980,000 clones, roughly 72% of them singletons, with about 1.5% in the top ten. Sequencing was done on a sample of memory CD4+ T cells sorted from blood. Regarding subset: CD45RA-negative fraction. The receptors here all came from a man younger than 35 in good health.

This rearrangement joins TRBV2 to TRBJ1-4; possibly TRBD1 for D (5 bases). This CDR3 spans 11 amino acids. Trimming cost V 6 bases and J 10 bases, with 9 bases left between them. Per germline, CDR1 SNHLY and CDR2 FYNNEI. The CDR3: CASSNGGKLFF. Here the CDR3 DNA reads TGTGCCAGCAGCAACGGGGGAAAACTGTTTTTT.

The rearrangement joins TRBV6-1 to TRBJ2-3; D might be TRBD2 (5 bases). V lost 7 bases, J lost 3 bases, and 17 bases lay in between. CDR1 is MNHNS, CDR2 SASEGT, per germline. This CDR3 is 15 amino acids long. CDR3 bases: TGTGCCAGCAACGAAGGGTCCTGGAGGACAGATACGCAGTATTTT. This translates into CASNEGSWRTDTQYF.

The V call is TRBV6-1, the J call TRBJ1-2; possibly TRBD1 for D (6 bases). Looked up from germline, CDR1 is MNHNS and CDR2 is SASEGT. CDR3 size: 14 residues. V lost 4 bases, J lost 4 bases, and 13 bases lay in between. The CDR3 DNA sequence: TGTGCCAGCAGTGCCGGGGGCGATCTCTATGGCTACACCTTC. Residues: CASSAGGDLYGYTF.

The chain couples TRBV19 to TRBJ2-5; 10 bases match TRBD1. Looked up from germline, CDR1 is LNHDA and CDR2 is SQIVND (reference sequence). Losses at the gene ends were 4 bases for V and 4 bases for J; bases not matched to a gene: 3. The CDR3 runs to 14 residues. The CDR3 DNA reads TGTGCCAGTAGTAGAGGACAGGGGGTAGAGACCCAGTACTTC. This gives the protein CASSRGQGVETQYF.

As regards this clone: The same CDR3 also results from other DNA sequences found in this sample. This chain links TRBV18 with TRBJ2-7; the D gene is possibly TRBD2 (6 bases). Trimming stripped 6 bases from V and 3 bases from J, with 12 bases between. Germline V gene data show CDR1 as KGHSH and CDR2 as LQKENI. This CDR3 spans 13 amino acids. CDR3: CASSPGTGYEQYF. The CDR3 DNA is TGTGCCAGCTCCCCGGGGACTGGCTACGAGCAGTACTTC.

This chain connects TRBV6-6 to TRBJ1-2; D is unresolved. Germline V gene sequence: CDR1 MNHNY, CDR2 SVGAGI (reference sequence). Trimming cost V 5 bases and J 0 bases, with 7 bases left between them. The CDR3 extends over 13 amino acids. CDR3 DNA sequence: TGTGCCAGCAGTGTCAGCTCTAACTATGGCTACACCTTC. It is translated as CASSVSSNYGYTF.

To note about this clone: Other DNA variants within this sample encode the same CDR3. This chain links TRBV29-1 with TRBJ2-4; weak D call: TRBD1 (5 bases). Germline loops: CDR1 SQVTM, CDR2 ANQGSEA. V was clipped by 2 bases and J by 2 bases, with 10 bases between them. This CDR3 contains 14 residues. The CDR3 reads CSVELAGTKNIQYF. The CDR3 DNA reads TGCAGCGTTGAACTCGCAGGGACCAAAAACATTCAGTACTTC.

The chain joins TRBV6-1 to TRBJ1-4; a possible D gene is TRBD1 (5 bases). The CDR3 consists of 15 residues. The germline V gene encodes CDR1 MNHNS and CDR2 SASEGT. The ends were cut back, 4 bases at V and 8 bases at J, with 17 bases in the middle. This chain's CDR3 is CASSVLGTTWEKLFF. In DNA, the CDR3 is TGTGCCAGCAGTGTTTTGGGGACGACGTGGGAAAAACTGTTTTTT.

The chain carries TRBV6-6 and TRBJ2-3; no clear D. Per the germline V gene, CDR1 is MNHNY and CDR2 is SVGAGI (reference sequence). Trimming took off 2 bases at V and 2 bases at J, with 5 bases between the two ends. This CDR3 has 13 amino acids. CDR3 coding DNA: TGTGCCAGCAGTTACCCCGCCACAGATACGCAGTATTTT. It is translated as CASSYPATDTQYF.

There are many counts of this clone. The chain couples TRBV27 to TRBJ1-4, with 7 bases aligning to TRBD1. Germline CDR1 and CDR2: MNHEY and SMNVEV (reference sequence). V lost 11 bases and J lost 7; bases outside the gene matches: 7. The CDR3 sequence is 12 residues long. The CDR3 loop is CASQGVGEKLFF. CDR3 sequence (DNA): TGTGCCTCGCAGGGGGTAGGTGAAAAACTGTTTTTT.

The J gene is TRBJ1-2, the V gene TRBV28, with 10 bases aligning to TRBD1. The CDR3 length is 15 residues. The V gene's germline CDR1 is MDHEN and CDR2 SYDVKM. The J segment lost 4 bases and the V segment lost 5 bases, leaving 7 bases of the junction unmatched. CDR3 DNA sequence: TGTGCCAGCAGTCCACAGACAGGGGGCTTCTATGGCTACACCTTC. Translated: CASSPQTGGFYGYTF.

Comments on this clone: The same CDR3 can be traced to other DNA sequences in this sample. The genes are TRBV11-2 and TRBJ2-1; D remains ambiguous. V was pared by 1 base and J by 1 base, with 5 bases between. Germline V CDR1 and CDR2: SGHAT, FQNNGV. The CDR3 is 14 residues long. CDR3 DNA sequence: TGTGCCAGCAGCTTAGGGGGATCCTACAATGAGCAGTTCTTC. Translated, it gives CASSLGGSYNEQFF.

The DNA of the CDR3 is TGTGCCAGCAGCGTCACCCCCGGACAGGGCAATCAGCCCCAGCATTTT. Translation: CASSVTPGQGNQPQHF. This sequence joins TRBV7-8 and TRBJ1-5; 7 nucleotides align to TRBD1. The germline V gene has CDR1 SGHVS and CDR2 FQNEAQ. Trimming took 5 bases from V and 2 from J; bases not matched to a gene: 9. This CDR3 contains 16 residues. The entire variable domain, with the rest obtained from reference TRBV7-8 and TRBJ1-5, is as follows: GAGVSQSPRYKVAKRGQDVALRCDPISGHVSLFWYQQALGQGPEFLTYFQNEAQLDKSGLPSDRFFAERPEGSVSTLKIQRTQQEDSAVYLCASSVTPGQGNQPQHFGDGTRLSIL.

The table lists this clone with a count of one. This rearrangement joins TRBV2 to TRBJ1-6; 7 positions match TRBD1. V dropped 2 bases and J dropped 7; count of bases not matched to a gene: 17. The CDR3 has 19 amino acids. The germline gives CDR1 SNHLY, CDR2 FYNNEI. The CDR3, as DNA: TGTGCCAGCAGTGAATTCTCCCCAAACCTGGACAGGAGAAATTCACCCCTCCACTTT. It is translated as CASSEFSPNLDRRNSPLHF. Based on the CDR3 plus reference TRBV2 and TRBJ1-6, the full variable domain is EPEVTQTPSHQVTQMGQEVILRCVPISNHLYFYWYRQILGQKVEFLVSFYNNEISEKSEIFDDQFSVERPDGSNFTLKIRSTKLEDSAMYFCASSEFSPNLDRRNSPLHFGNGTRLTVT.

CDR3 amino acids: CASSLGGTGSYNEQFF. CDR3 DNA: TGTGCCAGCAGCTTAGGGGGGACAGGGTCCTACAATGAGCAGTTCTTC. The chain is built from TRBV7-2 and TRBJ2-1, with 9 bases that match TRBD1. Germline CDR1 reads SGHTA; CDR2 reads FQGNSA. The CDR3 has 16 amino acids. V lost 1 base to trimming and J lost 1 base; unmatched junction nucleotides: 2.

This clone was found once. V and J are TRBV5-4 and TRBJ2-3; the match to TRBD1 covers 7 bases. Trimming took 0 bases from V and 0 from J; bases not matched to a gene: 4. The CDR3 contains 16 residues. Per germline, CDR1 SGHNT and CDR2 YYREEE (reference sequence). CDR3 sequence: CASSLARGMSTDTQYF. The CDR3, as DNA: TGTGCCAGCAGCTTGGCCAGGGGGATGAGCACAGATACGCAGTATTTT.

CDR3 DNA sequence: TGCGCCAGCAGTTTAGAGGGCCTAACCTCTGGAAACACCATATATTTT. It encodes CASSLEGLTSGNTIYF. The rearrangement links TRBV5-1 to TRBJ1-3; D call uncertain. Germline assignment: CDR1 SGHRS and CDR2 YFSETQ. V gave up 5 bases and J gave up 0 bases, with 15 bases separating them. The CDR3 covers 16 residues.

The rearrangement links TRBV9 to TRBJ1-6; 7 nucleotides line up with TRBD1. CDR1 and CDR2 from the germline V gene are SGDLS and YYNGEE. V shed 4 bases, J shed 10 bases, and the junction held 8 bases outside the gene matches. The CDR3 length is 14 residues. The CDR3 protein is CASSPQGGYSPLHF. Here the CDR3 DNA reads TGTGCCAGCAGCCCCCAGGGGGGGTACTCACCCCTCCACTTT. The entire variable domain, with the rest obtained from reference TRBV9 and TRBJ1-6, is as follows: DSGVTQTPKHLITATGQRVTLRCSPRSGDLSVYWYQQSLDQGLQFLIQYYNGEERAKGNILERFSAQQFPDLHSELNLSSLELGDSALYFCASSPQGGYSPLHFGNGTRLTVT.

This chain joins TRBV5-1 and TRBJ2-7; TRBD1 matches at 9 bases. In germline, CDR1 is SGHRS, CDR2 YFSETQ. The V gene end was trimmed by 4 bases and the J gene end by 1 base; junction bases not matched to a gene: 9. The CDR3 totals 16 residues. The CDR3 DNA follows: TGCGCCAGCAGCCTTGGGGCCGGGACAGGGTCCTACGAGCAGTACTTC. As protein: CASSLGAGTGSYEQYF.

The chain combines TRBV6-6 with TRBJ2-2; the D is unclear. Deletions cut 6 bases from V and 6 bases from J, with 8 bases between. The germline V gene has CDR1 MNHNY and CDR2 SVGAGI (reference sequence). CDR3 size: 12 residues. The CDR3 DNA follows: TGTGCCAGCAGGAATAGAGCCGGGGAGCTGTTTTTT. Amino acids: CASRNRAGELFF.

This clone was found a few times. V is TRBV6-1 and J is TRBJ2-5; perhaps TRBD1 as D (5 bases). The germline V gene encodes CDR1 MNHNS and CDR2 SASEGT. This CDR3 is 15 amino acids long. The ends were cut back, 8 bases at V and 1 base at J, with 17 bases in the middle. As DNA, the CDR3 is TGTGCCAGCGTAGTGGGGCTAGTCGGCCAAGAGACCCAGTACTTC. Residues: CASVVGLVGQETQYF.

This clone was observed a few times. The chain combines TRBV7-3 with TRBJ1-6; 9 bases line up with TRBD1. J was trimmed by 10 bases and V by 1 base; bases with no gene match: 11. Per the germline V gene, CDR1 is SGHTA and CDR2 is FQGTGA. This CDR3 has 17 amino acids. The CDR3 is CASSLNPQGQGSSPLHF. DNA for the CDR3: TGTGCCAGCAGCTTAAACCCCCAGGGACAGGGAAGCTCACCCCTCCACTTT.